One sample yielded the 18 T cell receptor beta chains listed below, sequenced in a study of blood T cells in healthy people across ages. A sample-barcoded 5' primer and a J-beta primer mix were used in a second PCR of roughly 7 to 11 cycles. TCRdb recomputed calls from the 5' RACE reads with MiXCR, one row per CDR3 protein. The sample contains fewer than 2 million distinct CDR3 sequences, roughly two fifths of which appear only once. The sample was blood. The receptor set was obtained from a human donor in good health.

This clonotype has only a few counts. V usage is TRBV18 and J usage is TRBJ2-1; tentatively, D is TRBD1 (6 bases). Germline loops: CDR1 KGHSH, CDR2 LQKENI. The CDR3 is made up of 13 amino acids. V was shortened by 7 bases and J by 5 bases, with 12 bases between the two germline ends. CDR3 in amino acids: CASLQGFDNEQFF. The CDR3 nucleotides are TGTGCCAGCTTACAGGGTTTTGACAATGAGCAGTTCTTC.

This chain connects TRBV4-1 to TRBJ2-1; D ambiguous. V was shortened by 2 bases and J by 5 bases, with 13 bases between the two germline ends. This CDR3 has 15 residues. Germline CDR1 is MGHRA and CDR2 is YSYEKL. CDR3 amino acids: CASSQLPAQNNEQFF. The CDR3 coding sequence is TGCGCCAGCAGCCAATTGCCAGCTCAGAACAATGAGCAGTTCTTC.

The chain employs TRBV28 and TRBJ2-1; D is perhaps TRBD1 (8 bases). The CDR3 length is 14 residues. Trimming removed 5 bases at V and 6 bases at J, with 14 bases between. Germline V gene data show CDR1 as MDHEN and CDR2 as SYDVKM. In DNA form, the CDR3 reads TGTGCCAGCAGTGTCTACAGGGGGGGCAATGAGCAGTTCTTC. This gives the protein CASSVYRGGNEQFF.

This clonotype was observed a handful of times. The gene calls are TRBV20-1 and TRBJ2-1; 7 positions agree with TRBD1. Losses at the gene ends were 4 bases for V and 3 bases for J; bases not matched to a gene: 12. The germline CDR1 and CDR2 sequences are DFQATT and SNEGSKA (reference sequence). This CDR3 has 16 residues. Here the CDR3 reads CSANPRGSLRYNEQFF. Here the CDR3 DNA reads TGCAGTGCTAACCCCAGGGGGTCCTTGCGCTACAATGAGCAGTTCTTC.

This clonotype was counted only a few times. V is TRBV29-1 and J is TRBJ2-7; D is perhaps TRBD2 (5 bases). V lost 7 bases, J lost 5 bases, and 15 bases lay in between. The CDR3 sequence is 12 residues long. CDR1 and CDR2 from the germline V gene are SQVTM and ANQGSEA. As DNA, the CDR3 is TGCAGCGCCCAGGAGGAGGTCAACGAGCAGTACTTC. Its translation is CSAQEEVNEQYF.

With regard to this clonotype: At one end the junction does not follow the germline gene, possibly because of a read error. In DNA form, the CDR3 reads TGTGCCAGCAGCGTAGCTCATGGCTGCACCTTC. This translates into CASSVAHGCTF. The chain employs TRBV9 and TRBJ1-2; D not resolved. Germline V gene data show CDR1 as SGDLS and CDR2 as YYNGEE. The CDR3 contains 11 residues.

In this sample, this clonotype turned up a few times. The chain carries TRBV28 and TRBJ1-5; TRBD1 matches at 8 bases. CDR1 is MDHEN, CDR2 SYDVKM, per germline. The V gene end was trimmed by 4 bases and the J gene end by 6 bases; junction bases not matched to a gene: 8. This CDR3 comprises 15 residues. The CDR3 DNA follows: TGTGCCAGCAGTTCCCTAGCAGGGGGCGTTCAGCCCCAGCATTTT. It yields the protein CASSSLAGGVQPQHF.

This clonotype appeared once. V usage is TRBV3-1 and J usage is TRBJ2-3; no reliable D call. CDR3 length equals 14 residues. V gave up 0 bases and J gave up 2 bases, with 6 bases separating them. In germline, CDR1 is LGHDT, CDR2 YNNKEL (reference sequence). The CDR3 DNA is TGTGCCAGCAGCCAAGAGTCGAACACAGATACGCAGTATTTT. This encodes CASSQESNTDTQYF.

This clonotype was counted between two and nine times. The rearrangement uses TRBV6-6 and TRBJ2-7, with 9 bases that match TRBD1. Germline V CDR1 and CDR2: MNHNY, SVGAGI (reference sequence). The CDR3 covers 17 residues. J gave up 7 bases and V 0 bases, and 13 bases lay outside the gene matches. CDR3 amino acids: CASSYSISGTGTREQYF. The DNA for the CDR3 is TGTGCCAGCAGTTACTCGATAAGTGGGACAGGGACGAGGGAGCAGTACTTC.

The chain carries TRBV12-3 or TRBV12-4 and TRBJ1-4; a possible D gene is TRBD1 (6 bases). CDR3 size: 15 residues. V dropped 10 bases and J dropped 8 bases, with 23 bases sitting between them. The CDR3 spells CATSRQGQGDEKLFF. CDR3 in DNA: TGTGCCACCAGCCGCCAGGGGCAGGGTGACGAAAAACTGTTTTTT.

V usage is TRBV12-3 or TRBV12-4 and J usage is TRBJ2-3; weak D call: TRBD1 (5 bases). This CDR3 contains 15 residues. V was clipped by 5 bases and J by 3 bases, with 15 bases between them. As DNA, the CDR3 is TGTGCCAGCAGTCGGGCAGGGATGAGAACAGATACGCAGTATTTT. The encoded protein is CASSRAGMRTDTQYF.

This clonotype was counted between two and nine times. The gene calls are TRBV5-1 and TRBJ2-3, with TRBD1 as a possible D gene (6 bases). Trimming took 4 bases from V and 10 from J, leaving 16 bases between them. This CDR3 contains 13 residues. Germline V gene lookup returns CDR1 SGHRS and CDR2 YFSETQ. The CDR3 DNA follows: TGCGCCAGCAGCGGGCTAGACGAGGGGGCGCAGTATTTT. Translated: CASSGLDEGAQYF.

This clonotype was picked up one time. Mismatch with germline at one junction end may stem from a read error. The genes are TRBV15 and TRBJ2-3, with a tentative D call TRBD2 (6 bases). CDR3 size: 14 residues. Germline lookup yields CDR1 LNHNV and CDR2 YYDKDF (reference sequence). The CDR3 region is CAASPPRGGNTQYF. For the CDR3, the DNA is TGTGCCGCCAGCCCACCAAGGGGCGGGAATACGCAGTATTTT.

This clonotype was detected a few times. DNA of the CDR3: TGTGCCAGCAGCCAAACAATACAGACCTACGAGCAGTACTTC. This sequence encodes CASSQTIQTYEQYF. The chain has TRBV7-2 and TRBJ2-7; D call uncertain. Germline CDR1 reads SGHTA; CDR2 reads FQGNSA. The length of the CDR3 is 14 residues. V was clipped by 5 bases and J by 2 bases, with 13 bases between them. Using reference TRBV7-2 and TRBJ2-7 for the parts outside the CDR3, the full variable domain is GAGVSQSPSNKVTEKGKDVELRCDPISGHTALYWYRQSLGQGLEFLIYFQGNSAPDKSGLPSDRFSAERTGGSVSTLTIQRTQQEDSAVYLCASSQTIQTYEQYFGPGTRLTVT.

This rearrangement joins TRBV4-2 to TRBJ1-2; D is unclear. Germline CDR1 LGHNA, CDR2 YNFKEQ. V shed 2 bases and J shed 7 bases, with 11 bases lying between them. CDR3 length: 13 residues. This CDR3 is CASSQTGNVGYTF. The CDR3 DNA follows: TGTGCCAGCAGCCAAACGGGGAATGTTGGCTACACCTTC.

This clonotype turned up a few times. The rearrangement uses TRBV20-1 and TRBJ1-5, with a possible D match to TRBD1 (5 bases). Trimming left V 4 bases short and J 3 bases short, with 13 bases between. This CDR3 is 14 amino acids long. From germline, CDR1 is DFQATT and CDR2 SNEGSKA (reference sequence). The CDR3 region is CSATPDRYNQPQHF. In DNA form, the CDR3 reads TGCAGTGCTACCCCCGACAGATACAATCAGCCCCAGCATTTT.

J is TRBJ2-1 and V is TRBV3-1; D remains unclear. The ends were cut back, 1 base at V and 1 base at J, with 17 bases in the middle. Germline-derived CDR1 and CDR2 are LGHDT and YNNKEL (reference sequence). The CDR3 length is 18 residues. The CDR3 DNA follows: TGTGCCAGCAGCCAAGGTCACCCCCTGGTTGGATCCTACAATGAGCAGTTCTTC. Protein: CASSQGHPLVGSYNEQFF.

This chain connects TRBV6-1 to TRBJ2-1; D might be TRBD2 (6 bases). From germline, CDR1 is MNHNS and CDR2 SASEGT. The CDR3 sequence is 14 residues long. Trimming removed 2 bases at V and 6 bases at J, with 11 bases between. Here the CDR3 reads CASSETLGGNEQFF. In nucleotides, the CDR3 is TGTGCCAGCAGTGAAACCTTGGGAGGCAATGAGCAGTTCTTC.